The sequence of this TCR beta chain was determined in a study of B cell selection in AIRE deficiency. Study findings and constraints: Shared Treg sequences had shorter CDR3s, biased toward rearrangements with few non-templated insertions. AIRE-deficient Tconv and Treg repertoires matched healthy donors in TCRBV, CDR3 length, diversity. Approximately 31% of healthy-shared Treg sequences were found among patient Tconv cells.

Points on this clone: The antigen remains undetermined.

The V gene's germline CDR1 is SGHRS and CDR2 YFSETQ. This CDR3 spans 19 amino acids. J was trimmed by 0 bases and V by 4 bases; bases with no gene match: 8. Libraries were prepared by immunoSEQ multiplex PCR; TCRdb keeps only in-frame clonotypes and omits some of them. The profile shows 20,000 to 30,000 clones, almost 98% of them singletons. The sorted conventional CD4 T cells were gated as CD4+CD127+. Sequencing used conventional CD4+ T cells sorted from PBMCs. The V call is TRBV5-1, the J call TRBJ2-6, with 12 bases identical to TRBD2. This sequence originates from a human donor with AIRE deficiency. For the CDR3, the DNA is TGCGCCAGCAGCAACGGACTAGCGGGATTCAGCTCTGGGGCCAACGTCCTGACTTTC. It codes for CASSNGLAGFSSGANVLTF. The full variable domain, rest sourced from reference TRBV5-1 and TRBJ2-6, is KAGVTQTPRYLIKTRGQQVTLSCSPISGHRSVSWYQQTPGQGLQFLFEYFSETQRNKGNFPGRFSGRQFSNSRSEMNVSTLELGDSALYLCASSNGLAGFSSGANVLTFGAGSRLTVL.